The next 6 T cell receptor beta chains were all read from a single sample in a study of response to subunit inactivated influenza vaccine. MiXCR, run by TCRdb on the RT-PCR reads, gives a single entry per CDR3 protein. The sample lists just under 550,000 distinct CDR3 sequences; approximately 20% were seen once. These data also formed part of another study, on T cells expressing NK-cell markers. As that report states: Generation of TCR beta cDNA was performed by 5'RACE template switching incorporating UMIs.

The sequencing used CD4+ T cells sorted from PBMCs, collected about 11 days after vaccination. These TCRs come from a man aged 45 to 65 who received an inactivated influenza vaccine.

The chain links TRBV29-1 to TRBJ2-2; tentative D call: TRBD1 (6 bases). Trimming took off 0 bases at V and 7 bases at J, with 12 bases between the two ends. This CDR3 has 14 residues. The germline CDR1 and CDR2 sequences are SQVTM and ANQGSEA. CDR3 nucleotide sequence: TGCAGCGTTGAAGATGGCAGGGGCGGCGGGGAGCTGTTTTTT. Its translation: CSVEDGRGGGELFF.

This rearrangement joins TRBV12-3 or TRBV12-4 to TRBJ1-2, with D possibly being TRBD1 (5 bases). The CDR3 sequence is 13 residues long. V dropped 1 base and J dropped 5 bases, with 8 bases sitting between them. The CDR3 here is CASSLGGGYGYTF. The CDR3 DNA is TGTGCCAGCAGTTTAGGGGGGGGGTATGGCTACACCTTC.

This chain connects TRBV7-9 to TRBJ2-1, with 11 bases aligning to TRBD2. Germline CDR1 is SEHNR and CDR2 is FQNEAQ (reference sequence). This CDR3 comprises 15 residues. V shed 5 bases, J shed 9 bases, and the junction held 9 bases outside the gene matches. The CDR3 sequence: CASSPGLAAFGEQFF. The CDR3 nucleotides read TGTGCCAGCAGCCCGGGACTAGCGGCTTTCGGTGAGCAGTTCTTC.

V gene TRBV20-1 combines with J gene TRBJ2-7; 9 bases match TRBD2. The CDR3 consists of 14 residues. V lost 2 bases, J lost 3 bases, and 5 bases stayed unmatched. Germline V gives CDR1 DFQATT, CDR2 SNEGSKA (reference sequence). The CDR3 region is CSARLAGLIYEQYF. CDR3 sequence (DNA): TGCAGTGCTAGACTAGCGGGATTAATCTACGAGCAGTACTTC.

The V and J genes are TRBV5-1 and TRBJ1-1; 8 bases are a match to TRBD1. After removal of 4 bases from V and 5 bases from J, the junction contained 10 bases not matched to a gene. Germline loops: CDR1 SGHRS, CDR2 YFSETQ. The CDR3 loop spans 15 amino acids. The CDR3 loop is CASSGGQGSRTEAFF. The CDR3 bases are TGCGCCAGCAGCGGCGGACAGGGTAGTCGGACTGAAGCTTTCTTT. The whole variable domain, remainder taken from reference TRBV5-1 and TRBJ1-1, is KAGVTQTPRYLIKTRGQQVTLSCSPISGHRSVSWYQQTPGQGLQFLFEYFSETQRNKGNFPGRFSGRQFSNSRSEMNVSTLELGDSALYLCASSGGQGSRTEAFFGQGTRLTVV.

CDR3 residues: CASSQGRETATYNEQFF. CDR3 coding DNA: TGTGCCAGCAGCCAAGGTCGCGAGACAGCTACTTACAATGAGCAGTTCTTC. This chain connects TRBV4-2 to TRBJ2-1; possibly TRBD1 for D (5 bases). The CDR3 has 17 residues. V was clipped by 1 base and J by 4 bases, with 17 bases between them. CDR1 is LGHNA, CDR2 YNFKEQ, per germline.